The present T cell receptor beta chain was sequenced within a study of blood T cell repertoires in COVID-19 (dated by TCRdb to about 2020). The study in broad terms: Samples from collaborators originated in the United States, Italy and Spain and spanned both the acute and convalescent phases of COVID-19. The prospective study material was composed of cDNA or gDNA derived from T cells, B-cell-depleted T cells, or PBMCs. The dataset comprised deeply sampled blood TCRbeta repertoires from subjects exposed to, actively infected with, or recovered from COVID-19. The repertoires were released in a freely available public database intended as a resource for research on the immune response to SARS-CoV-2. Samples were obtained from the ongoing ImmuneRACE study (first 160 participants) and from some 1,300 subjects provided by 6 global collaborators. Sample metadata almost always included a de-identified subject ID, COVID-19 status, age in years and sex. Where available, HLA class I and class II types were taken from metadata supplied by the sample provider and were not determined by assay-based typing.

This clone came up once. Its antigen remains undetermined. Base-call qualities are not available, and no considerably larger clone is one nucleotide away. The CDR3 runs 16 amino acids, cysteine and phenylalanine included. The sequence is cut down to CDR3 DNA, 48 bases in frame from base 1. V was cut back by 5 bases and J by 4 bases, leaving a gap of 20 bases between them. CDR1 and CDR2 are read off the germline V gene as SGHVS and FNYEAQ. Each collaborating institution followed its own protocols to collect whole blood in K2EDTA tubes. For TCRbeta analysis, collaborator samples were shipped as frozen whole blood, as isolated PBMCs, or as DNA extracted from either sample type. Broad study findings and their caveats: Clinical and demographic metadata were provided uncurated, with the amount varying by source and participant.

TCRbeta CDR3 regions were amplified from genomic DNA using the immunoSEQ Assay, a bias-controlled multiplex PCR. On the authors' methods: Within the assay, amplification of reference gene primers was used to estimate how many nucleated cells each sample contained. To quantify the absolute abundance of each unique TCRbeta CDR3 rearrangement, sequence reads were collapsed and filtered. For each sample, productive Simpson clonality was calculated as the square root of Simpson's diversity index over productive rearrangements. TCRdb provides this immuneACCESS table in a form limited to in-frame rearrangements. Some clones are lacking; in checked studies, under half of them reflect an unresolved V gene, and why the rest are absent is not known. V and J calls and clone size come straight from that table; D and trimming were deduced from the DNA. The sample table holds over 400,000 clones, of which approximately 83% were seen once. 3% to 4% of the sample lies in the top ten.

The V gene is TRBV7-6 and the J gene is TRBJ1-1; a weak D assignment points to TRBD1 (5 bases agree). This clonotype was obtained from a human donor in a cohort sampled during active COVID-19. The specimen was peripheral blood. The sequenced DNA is TGTGCCAGCAGCCCCCGGTGGGTCAGGGAGGCCACTGAAGCTTTCTTT. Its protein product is CASSPRWVREATEAFF.